Listed here are 26 T cell receptor beta chains from one sample, sequenced in a study of T-cell memory formation after mild COVID-19. TCRdb analysed the 5' RACE reads with MiXCR anew, one entry per CDR3 protein. The repertoire includes fewer than 400,000 distinct CDR3 sequences, about 15% of them detected once, and roughly 21% sits in the top ten. Sequencing was done on a sample of PBMCs or a T cell subset sorted from them (not recorded which). Receptors were obtained from a young man who had mild COVID-19 (a few samples of this study predate the infection). Cell type and time point are not known.

CDR3 in amino acids: CASSRENSGTQTFPGNSPLHF. DNA for the CDR3: TGTGCCAGCAGCCGGGAAAACTCGGGAACCCAGACGTTCCCGGGGAATTCACCCCTCCACTTT. The J gene is TRBJ1-6, the V gene TRBV4-2; D ambiguous. There are 21 residues in the CDR3. Per the germline V gene, CDR1 is LGHNA and CDR2 is YNFKEQ. The V end was cut by 4 bases, the J end by 7 bases, with 32 bases between.

Only a few counts were recorded for this clonotype. The rearrangement uses TRBV20-1 and TRBJ1-1; TRBD1 is a possible D gene (5 bases). Looked up from germline, CDR1 is DFQATT and CDR2 is SNEGSKA (reference sequence). This CDR3 has 17 residues. V gave up 0 bases and J gave up 0 bases, with 17 bases separating them. CDR3 in DNA: TGCAGTGCTAGAGATTTCAGGCGACAGAGACTGAACACTGAAGCTTTCTTT. Translation: CSARDFRRQRLNTEAFF.

There are a few counts of this clonotype. The chain recombines TRBV11-2 with TRBJ2-3, with D tentatively TRBD2 (6 bases). V lost 1 base and J lost 6, with 20 bases in between. CDR1 and CDR2 (germline): SGHAT, FQNNGV. The CDR3 length is 17 residues. The CDR3 region is CASSLGLVGSGADTQYF. CDR3 nucleotide sequence: TGTGCCAGCAGCTTAGGGCTGGTCGGTAGCGGCGCCGATACGCAGTATTTT.

The chain links TRBV2 to TRBJ1-3; no firm D call. The CDR3 totals 19 residues. V was pared by 4 bases and J by 0 bases, with 22 bases between. Germline V gives CDR1 SNHLY, CDR2 FYNNEI. CDR3 in amino acids: CASSVIVGRYTNSGNTIYF. CDR3 bases: TGTGCCAGCAGTGTAATTGTGGGCAGATATACGAACTCTGGAAACACCATATATTTT.

The chain uses TRBV7-9 and TRBJ2-1; 8 positions match TRBD1. Germline trimming cut 5 bases from V and 4 bases from J; bases unmatched to any gene: 7. Germline values: CDR1 SEHNR, CDR2 FQNEAQ (reference sequence). The CDR3 loop spans 15 amino acids. DNA of the CDR3: TGTGCCAGCAGCCCCGGACAGGGCGGGTACAATGAGCAGTTCTTC. It codes for CASSPGQGGYNEQFF.

The chain has TRBV5-4 and TRBJ2-1; D is perhaps TRBD1 (5 bases). Germline V lookup: CDR1 SGHNT, CDR2 YYREEE (reference sequence). This CDR3 contains 12 residues. Trimming shortened V by 6 bases and J by 7 bases, and 11 bases separated the two germline ends. The CDR3 loop reads CASTAPGNEQFF. Written as DNA, the CDR3 is TGTGCCAGCACCGCCCCAGGGAATGAGCAGTTCTTC. Variable domain in full (rest from reference TRBV5-4 and TRBJ2-1): ETGVTQSPTHLIKTRGQQVTLRCSSQSGHNTVSWYQQALGQGPQFIFQYYREEENGRGNFPPRFSGLQFPNYSSELNVNALELDDSALYLCASTAPGNEQFFGPGTRLTVL.

In this sample, this clonotype turned up a few times. This sequence joins TRBV5-5 and TRBJ2-1; tentative D call: TRBD2 (6 bases). The CDR3 has 15 amino acids. CDR1 is SGHKS, CDR2 YYEKEE, per germline (reference sequence). The ends were cut back, 4 bases at V and 2 bases at J, with 13 bases in the middle. The CDR3 DNA is TGTGCCAGCAGCGTCTGGGAGCGGGCCTACAATGAGCAGTTCTTC. Translated, it gives CASSVWERAYNEQFF.

This clonotype came up many times. V is TRBV20-1 and J is TRBJ2-5; D perhaps matches TRBD2 (5 bases). Germline CDR1 DFQATT, CDR2 SNEGSKA (reference sequence). Trimming took off 1 base at V and 7 bases at J, with 10 bases between the two ends. The CDR3 is 12 amino acids. The CDR3 here is CSARGPRGTQYF. The CDR3 coding sequence is TGCAGTGCTAGAGGACCCCGGGGGACCCAGTACTTC.

This clonotype was picked up a small number of times. In DNA form, the CDR3 reads TGTGCCAGCAGCTTGGTAAGGGGGCGGCACACTGAAGCTTTCTTT. Translated, it gives CASSLVRGRHTEAFF. This chain connects TRBV7-9 to TRBJ1-1, with TRBD1 matching over 7 bases. J gave up 3 bases and V 3 bases, and 7 bases lay outside the gene matches. The V gene's germline CDR1 is SEHNR and CDR2 FQNEAQ (reference sequence). CDR3 length equals 15 residues.

This rearrangement joins TRBV7-2 to TRBJ1-1; no firm D call. This CDR3 is built from 13 residues. The V gene lost 0 bases and the J gene lost 0 bases, with 2 bases spanning the gap. Per germline, CDR1 SGHTA and CDR2 FQGNSA. The CDR3 DNA reads TGTGCCAGCAGCTTAGCTATGAACACTGAAGCTTTCTTT. The encoded protein is CASSLAMNTEAFF.

The V call is TRBV7-3, the J call TRBJ2-3; D unresolved. CDR3 length: 13 amino acids. Germline CDR1 is SGHTA and CDR2 is FQGTGA. V shed 4 bases and J shed 2 bases, with 7 bases lying between them. Written as DNA, the CDR3 is TGTGCCAGCAGCTGGGCATACACAGATACGCAGTATTTT. This translates into CASSWAYTDTQYF.

This clonotype was seen at least ten times. The gene calls are TRBV6-6 and TRBJ2-2, with D perhaps TRBD1 or TRBD2 (5 bases each). Trimming took 2 bases from V and 7 from J, leaving 5 bases between them. Germline lookup yields CDR1 MNHNY and CDR2 SVGAGI (reference sequence). This CDR3 comprises 12 residues. The CDR3 loop is CASSYGGGELFF. In nucleotides, the CDR3 is TGTGCCAGCAGTTACGGGGGCGGGGAGCTGTTTTTT.

The rearrangement uses TRBV29-1 and TRBJ2-7; D is unclear. Germline values: CDR1 SQVTM, CDR2 ANQGSEA. The CDR3 length is 13 residues. V lost 4 bases, J lost 4 bases, and 14 bases lay in between. The CDR3 DNA follows: TGCAGCGTTGCTAGGGTTGAACGGTACGAGCAGTACTTC. Protein: CSVARVERYEQYF.

This clonotype was counted between two and nine times. This chain links TRBV7-9 with TRBJ1-1; D is undetermined. Trimming removed 0 bases from V and 4 bases from J, with 12 bases in between. Germline V gene data show CDR1 as SEHNR and CDR2 as FQNEAQ (reference sequence). CDR3 length: 15 residues. The CDR3 sequence is CASSLAYSTGTEAFF. Written as DNA, the CDR3 is TGTGCCAGCAGCTTAGCCTATTCCACGGGCACTGAAGCTTTCTTT.

The chain recombines TRBV29-1 with TRBJ2-1; 14 bases align to TRBD2. There are 13 residues in the CDR3. V shed 4 bases and J 15 bases; nucleotides not matched to a gene: 8. CDR1 is SQVTM, CDR2 ANQGSEA, per germline. The CDR3 DNA reads as TGCAGCGTTGCTATTGGACTAGCGGGGGGATTGTTCTTC. Translating gives CSVAIGLAGGLFF.

This clonotype showed up just a few times. This chain uses TRBV6-5 with TRBJ2-7; 8 bases match TRBD1. After removal of 5 bases from V and 1 base from J, the junction contained 4 bases not matched to a gene. This CDR3 region has 14 residues. The germline gives CDR1 MNHEY, CDR2 SVGAGI. CDR3 nucleotides: TGTGCCAGCAGTAAAAGGACAGGGTCCTACGAGCAGTACGTC. Protein product: CASSKRTGSYEQYV.

J is TRBJ2-1 and V is TRBV7-2; no reliable D call. Per the germline V gene, CDR1 is SGHTA and CDR2 is FQGNSA. Trimming shortened V by 2 bases and J by 10 bases, and 9 bases separated the two germline ends. CDR3 length: 12 amino acids. CDR3 region: CASSLLAREQFF. CDR3 coding DNA: TGTGCCAGCAGCTTACTTGCTCGGGAGCAGTTCTTC.

This clonotype appeared a few times. V is TRBV20-1 and J is TRBJ2-7; D is uncertain. In germline, CDR1 is DFQATT, CDR2 SNEGSKA (reference sequence). This CDR3 is 12 amino acids long. Trimming took 4 bases from V and 5 from J, leaving 12 bases between them. The CDR3 loop is CSAIDHGDEQYF. CDR3 DNA: TGCAGTGCTATAGACCATGGGGACGAGCAGTACTTC.

About this clonotype itself: The junction departs from germline at one end; a sequencing error may be responsible. The V gene is TRBV4-1, the J gene TRBJ2-6; 7 positions match TRBD2. The V gene's germline CDR1 is MGHRA and CDR2 YSYEKL. CDR3 size: 20 residues. The DNA of the CDR3 is TGCGCCAGCATCCAAGTTTCGGCGGGGGTGACGGAATCTGGGGCCAACGTCCTGACTTTC. This translates into CASIQVSAGVTESGANVLTF.

The V call is TRBV5-6, the J call TRBJ2-3, with TRBD2 matching 13 bases. This CDR3 is built from 17 residues. J gave up 4 bases and V 4 bases, and 9 bases lay outside the gene matches. The germline V gene encodes CDR1 SGHDT and CDR2 YYEEEE. The DNA of the CDR3 is TGTGCCAGCAGCCCGACCGGACTAGCGGGGGATTCAGATACGCAGTATTTT. Amino acid sequence: CASSPTGLAGDSDTQYF. The full variable domain, its missing parts supplied by reference TRBV5-6 and TRBJ2-3, is DAGVTQSPTHLIKTRGQQVTLRCSPKSGHDTVSWYQQALGQGPQFIFQYYEEEERQRGNFPDRFSGHQFPNYSSELNVNALLLGDSALYLCASSPTGLAGDSDTQYFGPGTRLTVL.

The rearrangement uses TRBV7-8 and TRBJ1-5; TRBD1 might be the D (5 bases). Germline V gives CDR1 SGHVS, CDR2 FQNEAQ. The CDR3 extends over 17 amino acids. Trimming took 2 bases from V and 9 from J, leaving 23 bases between them. CDR3 sequence (DNA): TGTGCCAGCAGCTTATACGTCCGGCAGGGAGGCATCACGCCCCAGCATTTT. Translating gives CASSLYVRQGGITPQHF.

The CDR3 DNA sequence: TGCAGCGTTGTCAGGATAGGGGACCAAGAGACCCAGTACTTC. Protein: CSVVRIGDQETQYF. The J gene is TRBJ2-5, the V gene TRBV29-1, with D possibly being TRBD1 (5 bases). This CDR3 contains 14 residues. The V gene lost 4 bases and the J gene lost 0 bases, with 12 bases spanning the gap. CDR1 is SQVTM and CDR2 is ANQGSEA in the germline V gene.

A few counts support this clonotype. The chain uses TRBV7-6 and TRBJ2-3; D is perhaps TRBD2 (6 bases). V gave up 4 bases and J gave up 3 bases, with 8 bases separating them. Germline CDR1 is SGHVS and CDR2 is FNYEAQ. This CDR3 is 13 amino acids long. For the CDR3, the DNA is TGTGCCAGCAGCTGGCTAGCGACAGATACGCAGTATTTT. Encoded protein: CASSWLATDTQYF.

This clonotype occurred many times. The V gene is TRBV7-2, the J gene TRBJ1-2; perhaps TRBD1 as D (5 bases). This CDR3 is built from 14 residues. With 4 bases removed from V and 2 bases from J, the gap between germline ends came to 11 bases. CDR1 is SGHTA, CDR2 FQGNSA, per germline. CDR3 protein: CASSSGTENYGYTF. The CDR3 DNA sequence: TGTGCCAGCAGCTCTGGGACGGAGAACTATGGCTACACCTTC.

There are a few counts of this clonotype. This chain connects TRBV18 to TRBJ2-4; D call uncertain. Germline V gene sequence: CDR1 KGHSH, CDR2 LQKENI. This CDR3 is built from 10 residues. V lost 9 bases and J 11 bases, leaving 11 bases between the germline ends. This CDR3 is CARTGPLQYF. The CDR3 bases are TGTGCCAGAACCGGGCCCCTTCAGTACTTC.

This clonotype occurred a few times. The rearrangement joins TRBV12-3 or TRBV12-4 to TRBJ1-6; 7 nucleotides match TRBD1. CDR3 length equals 13 residues. V gave up 5 bases and J gave up 7 bases; unmatched junction bases: 2. The CDR3 DNA reads as TGTGCCAGCAGTGACAGGGAAAATTCACCCCTCCACTTT. It specifies CASSDRENSPLHF.